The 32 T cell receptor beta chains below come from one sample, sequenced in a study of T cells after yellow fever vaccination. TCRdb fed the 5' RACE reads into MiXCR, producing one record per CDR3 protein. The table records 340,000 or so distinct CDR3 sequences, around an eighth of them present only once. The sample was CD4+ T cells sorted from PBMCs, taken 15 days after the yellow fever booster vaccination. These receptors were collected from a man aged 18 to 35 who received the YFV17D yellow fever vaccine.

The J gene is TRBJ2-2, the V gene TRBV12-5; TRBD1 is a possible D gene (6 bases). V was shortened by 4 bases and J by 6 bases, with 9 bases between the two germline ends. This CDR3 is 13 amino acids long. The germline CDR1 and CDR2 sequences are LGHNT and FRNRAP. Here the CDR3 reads CASGSDSPGELFF. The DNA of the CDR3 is TGTGCTAGTGGTTCGGACAGCCCCGGGGAGCTGTTTTTT.

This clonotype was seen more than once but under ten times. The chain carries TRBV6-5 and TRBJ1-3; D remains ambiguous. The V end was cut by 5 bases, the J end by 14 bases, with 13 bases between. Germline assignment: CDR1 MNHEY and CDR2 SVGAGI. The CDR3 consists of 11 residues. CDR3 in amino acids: CASSDRVLLYF. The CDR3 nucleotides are TGTGCCAGCAGTGACCGGGTCCTGCTATATTTT.

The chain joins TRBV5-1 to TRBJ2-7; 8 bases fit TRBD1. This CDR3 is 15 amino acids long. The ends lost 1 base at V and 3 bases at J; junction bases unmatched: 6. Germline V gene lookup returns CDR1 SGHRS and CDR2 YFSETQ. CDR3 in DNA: TGCGCCAGCAGCTTGATCCCTGGACAGGGCTACGAGCAGTACGTC. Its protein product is CASSLIPGQGYEQYV.

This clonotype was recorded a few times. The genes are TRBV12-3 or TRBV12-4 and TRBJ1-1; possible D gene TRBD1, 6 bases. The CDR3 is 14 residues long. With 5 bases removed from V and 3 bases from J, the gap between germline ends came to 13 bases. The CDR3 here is CASSLAGTYTEAFF. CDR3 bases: TGTGCCAGCAGTCTGGCCGGGACATACACTGAAGCTTTCTTT.

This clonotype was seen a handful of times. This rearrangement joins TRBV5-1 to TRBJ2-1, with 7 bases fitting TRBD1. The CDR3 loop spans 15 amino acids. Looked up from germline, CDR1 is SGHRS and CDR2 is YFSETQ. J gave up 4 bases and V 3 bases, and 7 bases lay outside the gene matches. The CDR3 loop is CASSSRDSLYNEQFF. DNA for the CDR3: TGCGCCAGCAGCTCCCGGGACAGTCTGTACAATGAGCAGTTCTTC.

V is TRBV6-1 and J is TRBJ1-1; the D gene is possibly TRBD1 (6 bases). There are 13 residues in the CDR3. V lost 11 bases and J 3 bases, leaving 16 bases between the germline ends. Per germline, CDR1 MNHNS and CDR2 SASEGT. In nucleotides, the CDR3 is TGTGCCGGGACTGGACAGTTTCACACTGAAGCTTTCTTT. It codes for CAGTGQFHTEAFF.

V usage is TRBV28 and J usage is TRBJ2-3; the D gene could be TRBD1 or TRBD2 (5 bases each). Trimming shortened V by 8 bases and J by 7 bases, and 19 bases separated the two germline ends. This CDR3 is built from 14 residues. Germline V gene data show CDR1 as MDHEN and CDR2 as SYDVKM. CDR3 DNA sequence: TGTGCCAGCCGGGGAGAGGGGCCTCCGAATACGCAGTATTTT. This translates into CASRGEGPPNTQYF. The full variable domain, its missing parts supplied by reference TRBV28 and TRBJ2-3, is DVKVTQSSRYLVKRTGEKVFLECVQDMDHENMFWYRQDPGLGLRLIYFSYDVKMKEKGDIPEGYSVSREKKERFSLILESASTNQTSMYLCASRGEGPPNTQYFGPGTRLTVL.

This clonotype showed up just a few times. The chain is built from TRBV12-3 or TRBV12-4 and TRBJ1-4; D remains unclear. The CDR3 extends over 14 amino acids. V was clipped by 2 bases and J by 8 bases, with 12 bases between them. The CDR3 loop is CASSLLSRNEKLFF. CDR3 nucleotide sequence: TGTGCCAGCAGTTTACTCTCCAGGAACGAAAAACTGTTTTTT.

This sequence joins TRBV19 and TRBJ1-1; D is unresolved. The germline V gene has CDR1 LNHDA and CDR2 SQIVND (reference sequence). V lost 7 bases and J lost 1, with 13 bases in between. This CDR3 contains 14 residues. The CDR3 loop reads CASISTETNTEAFF. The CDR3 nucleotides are TGTGCCAGTATTAGCACCGAGACGAACACTGAAGCTTTCTTT.

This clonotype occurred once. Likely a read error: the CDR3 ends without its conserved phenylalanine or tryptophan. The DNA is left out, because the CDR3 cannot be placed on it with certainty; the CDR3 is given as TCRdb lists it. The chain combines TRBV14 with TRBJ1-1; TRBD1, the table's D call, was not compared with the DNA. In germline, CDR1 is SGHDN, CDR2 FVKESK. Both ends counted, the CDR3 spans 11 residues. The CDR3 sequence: CASSQDIGPLG.

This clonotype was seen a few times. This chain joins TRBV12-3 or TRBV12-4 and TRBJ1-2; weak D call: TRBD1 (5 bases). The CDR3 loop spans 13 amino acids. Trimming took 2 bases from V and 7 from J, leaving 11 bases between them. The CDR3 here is CASSLLGVPGYTF. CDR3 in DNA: TGTGCCAGCAGTTTACTAGGGGTGCCTGGCTACACCTTC.

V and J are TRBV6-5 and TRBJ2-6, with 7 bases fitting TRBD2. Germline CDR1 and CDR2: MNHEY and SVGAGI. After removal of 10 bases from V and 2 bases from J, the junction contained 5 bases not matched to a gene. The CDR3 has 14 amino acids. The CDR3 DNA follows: TGTGCCACCGTGGGGGGGACTGGGGCCAACGTCCTGACTTTC. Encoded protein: CATVGGTGANVLTF.

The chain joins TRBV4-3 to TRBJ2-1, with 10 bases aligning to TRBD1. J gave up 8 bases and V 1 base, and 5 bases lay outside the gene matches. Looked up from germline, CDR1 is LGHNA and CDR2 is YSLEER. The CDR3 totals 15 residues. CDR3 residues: CASSQVKGQGYEQFF. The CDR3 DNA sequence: TGCGCCAGCAGCCAAGTTAAGGGACAGGGGTATGAGCAGTTCTTC.

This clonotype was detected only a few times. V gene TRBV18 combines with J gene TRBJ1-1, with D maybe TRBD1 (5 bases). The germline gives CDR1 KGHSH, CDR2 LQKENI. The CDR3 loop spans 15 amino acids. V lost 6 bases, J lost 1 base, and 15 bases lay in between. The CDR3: CASSQSTGGNTEAFF. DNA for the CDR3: TGTGCCAGCTCTCAATCAACGGGGGGGAACACTGAAGCTTTCTTT.

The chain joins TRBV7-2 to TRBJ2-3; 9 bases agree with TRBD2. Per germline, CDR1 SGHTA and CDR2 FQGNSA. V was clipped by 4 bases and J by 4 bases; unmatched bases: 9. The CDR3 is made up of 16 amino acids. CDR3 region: CASSSRSGGKADTQYF. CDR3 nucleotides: TGTGCCAGCAGCTCAAGAAGCGGGGGGAAGGCAGATACGCAGTATTTT.

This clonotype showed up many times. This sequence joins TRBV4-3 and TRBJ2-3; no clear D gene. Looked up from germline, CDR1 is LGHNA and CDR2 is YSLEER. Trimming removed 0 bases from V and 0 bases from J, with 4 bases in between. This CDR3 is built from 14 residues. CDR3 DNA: TGCGCCAGCAGCCAAGATTTTAGCACAGATACGCAGTATTTT. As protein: CASSQDFSTDTQYF.

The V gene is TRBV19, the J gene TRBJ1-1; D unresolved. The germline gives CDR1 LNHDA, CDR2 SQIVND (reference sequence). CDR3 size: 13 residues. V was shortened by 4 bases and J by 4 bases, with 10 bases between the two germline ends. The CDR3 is CASSKDGFTEAFF. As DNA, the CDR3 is TGTGCCAGTAGTAAGGACGGGTTCACTGAAGCTTTCTTT.

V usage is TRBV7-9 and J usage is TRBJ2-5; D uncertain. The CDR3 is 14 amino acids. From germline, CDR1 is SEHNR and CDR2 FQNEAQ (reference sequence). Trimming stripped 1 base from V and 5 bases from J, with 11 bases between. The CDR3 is CASSLVLSTETQYF. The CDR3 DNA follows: TGTGCCAGCAGCTTAGTTCTAAGTACGGAGACCCAGTACTTC.

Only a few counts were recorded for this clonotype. CDR3 loop: CSARDGGKSTGELFF. The CDR3 DNA reads as TGCAGTGCTAGAGATGGAGGGAAGAGCACCGGGGAGCTGTTTTTT. The V gene is TRBV20-1, the J gene TRBJ2-2; D may be TRBD2 (6 bases). V gave up 0 bases and J gave up 4 bases, with 12 bases separating them. From germline, CDR1 is DFQATT and CDR2 SNEGSKA (reference sequence). This CDR3 spans 15 amino acids.

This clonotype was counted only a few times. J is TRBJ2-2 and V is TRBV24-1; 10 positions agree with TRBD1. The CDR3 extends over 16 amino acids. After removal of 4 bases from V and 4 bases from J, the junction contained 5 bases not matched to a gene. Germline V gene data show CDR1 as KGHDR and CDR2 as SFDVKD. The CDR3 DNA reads TGTGCCACCAGTGACGCCGGGACAGGGGTCACCGGGGAGCTGTTTTTT. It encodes CATSDAGTGVTGELFF.

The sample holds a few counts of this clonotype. CDR3 DNA: TGTGCCAGCAGCCAAGAACCGAGCACAGATACGCAGTATTTT. Translated, it gives CASSQEPSTDTQYF. The rearrangement uses TRBV4-2 and TRBJ2-3, with D unresolved. V was pared by 0 bases and J by 0 bases, with 4 bases between. This CDR3 region has 14 residues. Germline V gene sequence: CDR1 LGHNA, CDR2 YNFKEQ.

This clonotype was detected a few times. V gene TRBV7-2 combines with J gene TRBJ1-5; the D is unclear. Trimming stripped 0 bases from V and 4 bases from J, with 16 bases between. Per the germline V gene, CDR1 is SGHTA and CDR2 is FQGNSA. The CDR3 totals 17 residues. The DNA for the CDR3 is TGTGCCAGCAGCTTAGCGTATAGGACGGGTGGAAATCAGCCCCAGCATTTT. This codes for CASSLAYRTGGNQPQHF. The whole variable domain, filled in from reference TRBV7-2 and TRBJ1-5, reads GAGVSQSPSNKVTEKGKDVELRCDPISGHTALYWYRQSLGQGLEFLIYFQGNSAPDKSGLPSDRFSAERTGGSVSTLTIQRTQQEDSAVYLCASSLAYRTGGNQPQHFGDGTRLSIL.

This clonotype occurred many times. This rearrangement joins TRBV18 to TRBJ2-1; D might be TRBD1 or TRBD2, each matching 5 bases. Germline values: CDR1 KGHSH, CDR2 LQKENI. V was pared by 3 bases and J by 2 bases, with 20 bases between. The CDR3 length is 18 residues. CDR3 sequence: CASSPPGAASRPYNEQFF. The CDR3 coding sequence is TGTGCCAGCTCACCCCCCGGGGCCGCATCTAGACCCTACAATGAGCAGTTCTTC.

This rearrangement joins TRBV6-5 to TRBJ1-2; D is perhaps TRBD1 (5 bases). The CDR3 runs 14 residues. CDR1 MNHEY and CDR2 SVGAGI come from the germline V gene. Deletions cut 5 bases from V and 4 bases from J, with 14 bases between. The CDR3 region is CASSATRGFYGYTF. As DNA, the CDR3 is TGTGCCAGCAGTGCCACGCGGGGCTTCTATGGCTACACCTTC.

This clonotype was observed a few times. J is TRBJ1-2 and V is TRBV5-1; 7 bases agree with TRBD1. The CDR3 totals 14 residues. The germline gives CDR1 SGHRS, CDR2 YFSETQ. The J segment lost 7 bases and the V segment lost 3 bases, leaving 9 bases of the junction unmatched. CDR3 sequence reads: CASSWGEGASGYTF. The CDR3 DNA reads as TGCGCCAGCAGCTGGGGTGAGGGGGCGAGTGGCTACACCTTC.

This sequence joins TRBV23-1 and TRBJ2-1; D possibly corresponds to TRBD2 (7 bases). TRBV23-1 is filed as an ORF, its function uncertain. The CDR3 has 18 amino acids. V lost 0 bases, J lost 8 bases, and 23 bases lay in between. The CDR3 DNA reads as TGCGCCAGCAGTCAATCGGCATTACGGGGGGCGTTGGTCTATGAGCAGTTCTTC. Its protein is CASSQSALRGALVYEQFF.

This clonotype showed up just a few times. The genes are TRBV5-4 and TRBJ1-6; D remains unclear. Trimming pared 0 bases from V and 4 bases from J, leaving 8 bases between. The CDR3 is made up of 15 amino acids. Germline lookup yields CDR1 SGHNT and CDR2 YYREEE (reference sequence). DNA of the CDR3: TGTGCCAGCAGCTTGGATGTGGGGTATAATTCACCCCTCCACTTT. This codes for CASSLDVGYNSPLHF.

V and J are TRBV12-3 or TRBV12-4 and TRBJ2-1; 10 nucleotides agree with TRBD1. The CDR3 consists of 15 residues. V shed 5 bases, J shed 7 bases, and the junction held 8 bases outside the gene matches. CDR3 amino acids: CASSPRQGAKNEQFF. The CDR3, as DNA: TGTGCCAGCAGTCCCCGACAGGGGGCTAAAAATGAGCAGTTCTTC.

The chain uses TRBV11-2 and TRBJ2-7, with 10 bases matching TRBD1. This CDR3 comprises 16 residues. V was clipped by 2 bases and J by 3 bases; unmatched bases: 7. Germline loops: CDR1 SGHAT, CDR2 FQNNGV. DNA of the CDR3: TGTGCCAGCAGCTTAACCCCGGGACAGGGGTTCTACGAGCAGTACTTC. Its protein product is CASSLTPGQGFYEQYF.

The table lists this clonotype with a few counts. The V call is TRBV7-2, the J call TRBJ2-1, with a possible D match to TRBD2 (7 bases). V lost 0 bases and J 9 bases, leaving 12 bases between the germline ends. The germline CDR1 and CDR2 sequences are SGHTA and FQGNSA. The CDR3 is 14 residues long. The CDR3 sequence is CASSLAGGPAEQFF. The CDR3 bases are TGTGCCAGCAGCTTAGCGGGGGGGCCCGCTGAGCAGTTCTTC.

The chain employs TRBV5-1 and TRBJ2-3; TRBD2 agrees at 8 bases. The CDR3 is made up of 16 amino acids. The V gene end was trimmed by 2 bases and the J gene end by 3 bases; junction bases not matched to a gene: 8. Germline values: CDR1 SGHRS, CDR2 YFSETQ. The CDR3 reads CASSFSGGALTDTQYF. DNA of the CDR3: TGCGCCAGCAGCTTCTCCGGGGGGGCCCTTACAGATACGCAGTATTTT.

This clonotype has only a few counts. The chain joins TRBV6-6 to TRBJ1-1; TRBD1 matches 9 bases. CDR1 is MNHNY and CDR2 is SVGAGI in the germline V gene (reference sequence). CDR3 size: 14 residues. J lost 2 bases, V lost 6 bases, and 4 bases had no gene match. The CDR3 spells CASRDTGGNTEAFF. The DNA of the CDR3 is TGTGCCAGCAGGGATACAGGGGGCAACACTGAAGCTTTCTTT.